In its sample, the clone carrying this TCR beta chain was seen a few times. The length of the CDR3 is 14 residues. Losses at the gene ends were 6 bases for V and 3 bases for J; bases not matched to a gene: 6. Germline lookup yields CDR1 SGHDT and CDR2 YYEEEE. The sample originates from a study of identical twins. TCRdb reanalysed the 5' RACE reads using MiXCR and keeps one entry per CDR3 protein. Seen here are 1.5 million to 2 million distinct CDR3 sequences, roughly a third observed once, and the top ten hold 0.25% to 0.3%. Sequencing was carried out using cord blood. This chain links TRBV5-6 with TRBJ2-4, with TRBD1 identical over 7 bases. The receptor's source is a newborn girl in good health. CDR3 residues: CASTVTGNKNIQYF. The CDR3 DNA is TGTGCCAGCACCGTGACAGGGAACAAAAACATTCAGTACTTC. The full variable domain, in which reference TRBV5-6 and TRBJ2-4 provide the parts outside the CDR3, is DAGVTQSPTHLIKTRGQQVTLRCSPKSGHDTVSWYQQALGQGPQFIFQYYEEEERQRGNFPDRFSGHQFPNYSSELNVNALLLGDSALYLCASTVTGNKNIQYFGAGTRLSVL.